This entry is about one TCR beta chain. Its target is not known. These data come from a study of T cell responses to AZD1222 COVID-19 vaccine. The V segment lost 5 bases and the J segment 7 bases; nucleotides outside the gene matches: 3. This CDR3 has 13 residues. The V gene's germline CDR1 is SGHDT and CDR2 YYEEEE. Study-level points and caveats: Reports say nearly half of spike-specific TCRs go after unmutated variant regions. Spike-specific TCR breadth and depth went up after people got two AZD1222 doses.

Data came from immunoSEQ multiplex PCR; TCRdb stores just in-frame clones and leaves some out. The table includes tens of thousands of clones, approximately 88% detected once. The source of this sequence is an adult in good health. The V and J genes are TRBV5-6 and TRBJ2-1, with 10 bases identical to TRBD2. The sequencing here drew on peripheral blood, taken on day 0 of MenACWY control vaccination. DNA for the CDR3: TGTGCCAGCAGGGGACTAGCGAAGAATGAGCAGTTCTTC. It encodes CASRGLAKNEQFF.